This T cell receptor beta chain was recorded in a study of T cells in Graves' hyperthyroidism and ophthalmopathy. Study information: Sampling of peripheral blood happened at initial diagnosis, prior to any treatment.

Authors of the study amplified TCR beta CDR3 regions from RNA transcripts. The HTBI set primed first-round TCR CDR3 RT-PCR. TCRdb reprocessed the multiplex PCR reads via MiXCR and lists one record per CDR3 protein. The sample consists of over 700,000 distinct CDR3 sequences, about 35% of them appearing once. Germline assignment: CDR1 SGHTA and CDR2 FQGNSA. The CDR3 runs 17 residues. V lost 3 bases to trimming and J lost 4 bases; unmatched junction nucleotides: 12. Stable Graves' hyperthyroidism denoted no ophthalmopathy progression over 18 months. J is TRBJ1-5 and V is TRBV7-2; TRBD1 aligns across 7 bases. This TCR was sampled from a woman aged 40-49 years with Graves' hyperthyroidism. Sequenced sample: blood. CDR3: CASSLIPGTAVNQPQHF. The CDR3 nucleotides read TGTGCCAGCAGCTTGATCCCAGGGACAGCTGTTAATCAGCCCCAGCATTTT.